This T cell receptor (beta chain) was obtained from a study of T cells after yellow fever vaccination. After removal of 3 bases from V and 2 bases from J, the junction contained 4 bases not matched to a gene. The CDR3 length is 14 residues. CDR1 KGHSH and CDR2 LQKENI come from the germline V gene. This clonotype occurred many times. The antigen is unknown. General observations from the study: Primary-vaccination clones mostly resurfaced post-booster (more than 95% CD4, roughly 87% CD8).

TCRdb recomputed calls from the 5' RACE reads with MiXCR, one row per CDR3 protein. The sample includes around 150,000 distinct CDR3 sequences, under 7.5% of them seen just once. This chain uses TRBV18 with TRBJ2-7, with 7 positions matching TRBD1. The TCR originated in a young man who received the YFV17D yellow fever vaccine. Here the sequenced sample was CD4+ T cells sorted from PBMCs, taken less than 6 days after the first yellow fever vaccination. The CDR3, as DNA: TGTGCCAGCTCACCTGCGACAGGGCCCTACGAGCAGTACGTC. Translation: CASSPATGPYEQYV.